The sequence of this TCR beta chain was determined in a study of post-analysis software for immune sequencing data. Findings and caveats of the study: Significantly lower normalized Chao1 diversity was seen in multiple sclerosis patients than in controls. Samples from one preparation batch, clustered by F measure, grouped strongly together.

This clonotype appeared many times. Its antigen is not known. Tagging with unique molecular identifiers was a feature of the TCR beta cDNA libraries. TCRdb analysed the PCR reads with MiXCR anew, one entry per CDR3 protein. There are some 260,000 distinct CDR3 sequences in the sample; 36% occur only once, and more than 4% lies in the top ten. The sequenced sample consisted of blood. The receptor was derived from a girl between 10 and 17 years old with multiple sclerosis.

This CDR3 reads CASGLYPTGRNEQFF. Here the CDR3 DNA reads TGTGCTAGTGGTTTGTATCCGACAGGACGGAATGAGCAGTTCTTC. V gene TRBV12-5 combines with J gene TRBJ2-1, with D perhaps matching TRBD1 (6 bases). V lost 2 bases and J lost 7, with 15 bases in between. The V gene's germline CDR1 is LGHNT and CDR2 FRNRAP. This CDR3 contains 15 residues. Complete variable domain (other parts from reference TRBV12-5 and TRBJ2-1): DARVTQTPRHKVTEMGQEVTMRCQPILGHNTVFWYRQTMMQGLELLAYFRNRAPLDDSGMPKDRFSAEMPDATLATLKIQPSEPRDSAVYFCASGLYPTGRNEQFFGPGTRLTVL.